This T cell receptor beta chain was documented in a study of cytomegalovirus exposure and HLA in healthy donors. Trimming cost V 6 bases and J 6 bases, with 11 bases left between them. The CDR3 covers 12 residues. Germline loops: CDR1 MNHNY, CDR2 SVGAGI (reference sequence). PCR involved 60 Vbeta and 13 Jbeta primers. Assay: immunoSEQ multiplex PCR; the TCRdb copy retains only in-frame clones and omits some. The profile covers around 99,000 clones, with roughly 63% appearing a single time and around 5.4% taken by the ten largest. The origin of this receptor is a woman aged 70 to 79 in good health and CMV-seropositive. The chain employs TRBV6-6 and TRBJ1-2; D is ambiguous. The sample taken for sequencing was PBMCs. For the CDR3, the DNA is TGTGCCAGCAGCGGGGTGGTGAATGGCTACACCTTC. It is translated as CASSGVVNGYTF.